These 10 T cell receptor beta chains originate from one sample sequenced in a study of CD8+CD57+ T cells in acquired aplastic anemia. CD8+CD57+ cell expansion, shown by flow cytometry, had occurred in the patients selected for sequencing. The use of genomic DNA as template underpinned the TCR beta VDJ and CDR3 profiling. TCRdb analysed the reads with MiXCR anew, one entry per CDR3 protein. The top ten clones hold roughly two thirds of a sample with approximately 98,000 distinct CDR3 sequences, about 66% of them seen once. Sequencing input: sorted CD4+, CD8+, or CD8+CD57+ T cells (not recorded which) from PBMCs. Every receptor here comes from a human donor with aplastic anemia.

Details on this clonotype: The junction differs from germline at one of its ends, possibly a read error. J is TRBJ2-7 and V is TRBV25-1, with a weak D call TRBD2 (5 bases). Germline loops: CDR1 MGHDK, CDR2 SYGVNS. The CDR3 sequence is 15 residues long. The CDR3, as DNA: TGCGCCAGCAGCCTAGAGGCGGGCCTGTCCTACGAGCAGTACTTC. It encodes CASSLEAGLSYEQYF.

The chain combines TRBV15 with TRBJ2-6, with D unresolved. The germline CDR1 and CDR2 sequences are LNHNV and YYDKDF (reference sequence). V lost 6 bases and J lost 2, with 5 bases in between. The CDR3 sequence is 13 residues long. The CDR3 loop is CATRGAGANVLTF. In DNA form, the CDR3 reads TGTGCCACCAGGGGTGCTGGGGCCAACGTCCTGACTTTC.

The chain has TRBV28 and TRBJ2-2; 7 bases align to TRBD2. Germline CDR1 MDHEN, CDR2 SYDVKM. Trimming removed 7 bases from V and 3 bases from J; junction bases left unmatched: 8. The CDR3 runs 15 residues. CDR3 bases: TGTGCCAGCATCCTCGCTGCGGGGGACACCGGGGAGCTGTTTTTT. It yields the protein CASILAAGDTGELFF.

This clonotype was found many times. Here the CDR3 reads CATQRLTYNEQFF. The CDR3 bases are TGTGCCACCCAGCGGCTAACGTACAATGAGCAGTTCTTC. The V call is TRBV6-5, the J call TRBJ2-1, with D possibly TRBD2 on 5 matching bases. This CDR3 has 13 amino acids. The V end lost 10 bases, the J end lost 4 bases, and 14 bases lay between the germline ends. Germline assignment: CDR1 MNHEY and CDR2 SVGAGI.

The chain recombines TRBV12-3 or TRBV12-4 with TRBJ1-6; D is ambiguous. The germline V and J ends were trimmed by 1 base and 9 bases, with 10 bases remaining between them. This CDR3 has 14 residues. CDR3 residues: CASSLGVGGSPLHF. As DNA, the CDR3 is TGTGCCAGCAGTTTAGGGGTCGGAGGTTCACCCCTCCACTTT.

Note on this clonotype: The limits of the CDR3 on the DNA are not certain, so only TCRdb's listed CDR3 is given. The CDR3 sequence: CASSEITVGQGSYGCTF. This chain connects TRBV4-2 to TRBJ1-2; the D call in the table, TRBD1, was not verified against the DNA. The germline V gene encodes CDR1 LGHNA and CDR2 YNFKEQ. The CDR3 region is 17 residues in length, termini included.

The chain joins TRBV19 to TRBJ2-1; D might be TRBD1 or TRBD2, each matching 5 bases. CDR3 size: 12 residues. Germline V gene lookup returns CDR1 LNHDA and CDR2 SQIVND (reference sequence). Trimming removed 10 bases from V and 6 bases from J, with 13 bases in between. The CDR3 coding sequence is TGTGCCACCAGGGACGGACTCAATGAGCAGTTCTTC. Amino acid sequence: CATRDGLNEQFF.

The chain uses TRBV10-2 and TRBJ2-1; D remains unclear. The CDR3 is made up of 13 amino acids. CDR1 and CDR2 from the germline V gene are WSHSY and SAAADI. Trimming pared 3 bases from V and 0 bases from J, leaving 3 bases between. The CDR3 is CASSDGSYNEQFF. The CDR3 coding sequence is TGCGCCAGCAGTGATGGCTCCTACAATGAGCAGTTCTTC.

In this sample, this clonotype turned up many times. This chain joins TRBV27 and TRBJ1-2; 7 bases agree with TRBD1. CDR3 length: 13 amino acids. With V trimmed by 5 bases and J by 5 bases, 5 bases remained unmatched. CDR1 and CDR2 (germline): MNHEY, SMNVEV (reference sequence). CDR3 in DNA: TGTGCCAGCAGTATTGACAGGGTTTATGGCTACACCTTC. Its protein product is CASSIDRVYGYTF.

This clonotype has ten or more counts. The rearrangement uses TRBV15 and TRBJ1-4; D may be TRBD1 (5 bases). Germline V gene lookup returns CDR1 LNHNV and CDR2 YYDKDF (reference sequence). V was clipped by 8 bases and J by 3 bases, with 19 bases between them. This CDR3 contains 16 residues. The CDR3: CATSPGRGAANEKLFF. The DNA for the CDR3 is TGTGCCACCTCCCCTGGAAGAGGGGCGGCTAATGAAAAACTGTTTTTT.